Listed here is a single T cell receptor beta chain. The sample belongs to a study of cytomegalovirus exposure and HLA in healthy donors. The primer mix had 60 Vbeta and 13 Jbeta primers. Repertoires were generated with immunoSEQ multiplex PCR, while TCRdb's copy carries only in-frame clones and drops some. The sample has under 200,000 clones, 65% to 85% seen once; the top ten hold about 6.3%. The length of the CDR3 is 16 residues. With 1 base removed from V and 8 bases from J, the gap between germline ends came to 18 bases. Germline V CDR1 and CDR2: ENHRY, SYGVKD. The source is a male donor in good health and CMV-seropositive. The rearrangement uses TRBV10-3 and TRBJ2-1; D might be TRBD2 (5 bases). Sequencing was performed on PBMCs. CDR3: CAISEFPADLPHEQFF. Here the CDR3 DNA reads TGTGCCATCAGTGAGTTCCCAGCGGACCTACCTCATGAGCAGTTCTTC.